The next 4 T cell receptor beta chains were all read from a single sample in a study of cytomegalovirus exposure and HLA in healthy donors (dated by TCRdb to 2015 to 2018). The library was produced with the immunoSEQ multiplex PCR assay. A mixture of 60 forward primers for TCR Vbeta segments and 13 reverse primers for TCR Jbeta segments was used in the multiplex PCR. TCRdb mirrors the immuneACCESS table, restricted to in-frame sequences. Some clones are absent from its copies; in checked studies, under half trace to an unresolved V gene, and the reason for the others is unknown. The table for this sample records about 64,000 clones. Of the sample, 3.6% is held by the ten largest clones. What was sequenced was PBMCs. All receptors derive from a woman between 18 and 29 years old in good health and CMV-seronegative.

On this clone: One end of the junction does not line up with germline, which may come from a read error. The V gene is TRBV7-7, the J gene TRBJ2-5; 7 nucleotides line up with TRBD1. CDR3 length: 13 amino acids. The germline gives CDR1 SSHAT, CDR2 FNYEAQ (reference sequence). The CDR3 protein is CASSRQGPETQYF. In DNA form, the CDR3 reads TGTGCTAGCAGCCGACAGGGTCCAGAGACCCAGTACTTC.

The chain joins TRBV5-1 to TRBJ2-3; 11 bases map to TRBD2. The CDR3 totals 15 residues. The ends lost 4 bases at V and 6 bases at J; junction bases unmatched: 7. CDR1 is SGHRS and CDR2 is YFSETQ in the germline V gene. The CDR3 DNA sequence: TGCGCCAGCAGCCGCGAAGTAGCGGGGGGGGATACGCAGTATTTT. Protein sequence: CASSREVAGGDTQYF.

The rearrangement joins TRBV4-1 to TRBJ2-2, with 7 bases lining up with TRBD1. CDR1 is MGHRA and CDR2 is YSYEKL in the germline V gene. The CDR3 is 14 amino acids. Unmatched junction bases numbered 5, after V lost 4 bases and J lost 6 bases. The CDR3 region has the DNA TGCGCCAGCAGCCCCAGACAGGGTTCCGGGGAGCTGTTTTTT. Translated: CASSPRQGSGELFF.

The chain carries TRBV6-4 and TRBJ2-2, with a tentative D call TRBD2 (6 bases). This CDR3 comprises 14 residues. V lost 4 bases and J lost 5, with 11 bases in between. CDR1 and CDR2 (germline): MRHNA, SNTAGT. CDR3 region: CASSAIAATGELFF. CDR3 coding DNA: TGTGCCAGCAGTGCCATAGCGGCTACCGGGGAGCTGTTTTTT.